Shown below are 29 T cell receptor beta chains from a single sample sequenced in a study of T cell responses to AZD1222 COVID-19 vaccine (dated by TCRdb to about 2021). The sample's time point label is to be understood as: baseline before first vaccination. Library creation used the immunoSEQ multiplex PCR assay. The immuneACCESS repertoire file appears here via TCRdb, limited to in-frame rearrangements. These files lack a portion of the clones; in checked studies, under half of the deficit traces to unresolved V genes, and the cause of the others is not known. The sample contains about 190,000 clones, about nine tenths of them found a single time. The top ten hold over 0.85% of the sample. The material sequenced was peripheral blood, taken on day 0 of AZD1222 vaccination. The receptor source for this set is an adult in good health.

There are a few counts of this clone. The CDR3 protein is CASSGTGSTDTQYF. For the CDR3, the DNA is TGTGCCAGCAGCGGGACTGGAAGCACAGATACGCAGTATTTT. V is TRBV6-4 and J is TRBJ2-3, with TRBD2 as a possible D gene (6 bases). Germline V gene lookup returns CDR1 MRHNA and CDR2 SNTAGT. Trimming shortened V by 6 bases and J by 0 bases, and 10 bases separated the two germline ends. The CDR3 is made up of 14 amino acids.

The chain has TRBV6-2 or TRBV6-3 and TRBJ1-5, with 8 bases aligning to TRBD1. The V and J ends lost 6 bases and 7 bases, in that order; junction bases with no gene match: 5. CDR3 length equals 13 residues. Looked up from germline, CDR1 is MNHEY and CDR2 is SVGEGT. DNA for the CDR3: TGTGCCAGCAGCCTGGACAGGGCCCAGCCCCAGCATTTT. It codes for CASSLDRAQPQHF.

This clone was seen a handful of times. This chain uses TRBV7-2 with TRBJ1-3; TRBD1 agrees at 8 bases. V trimming: 1 base; J trimming: 1 base; junction bases outside the gene matches: 6. The CDR3 covers 17 residues. Germline lookup yields CDR1 SGHTA and CDR2 FQGNSA. CDR3 DNA sequence: TGTGCCAGCAGCTTAGAGGGGACAGGAATTTCTGGAAACACCATATATTTT. This gives the protein CASSLEGTGISGNTIYF.

V is TRBV3-1 (or the pseudogene TRBV3-2) and J is TRBJ2-3, with TRBD2 identical over 7 bases. The CDR3 loop spans 11 amino acids. Germline CDR1 LGHDT, CDR2 YNNKEL (reference sequence). The J segment lost 8 bases and the V segment lost 4 bases, leaving 0 bases of the junction unmatched. DNA of the CDR3: TGTGCCAGCAGCCCGGGGGGTACGCAGTATTTT. Protein sequence: CASSPGGTQYF.

The rearrangement links TRBV19 to TRBJ2-5, with D possibly called TRBD1 or TRBD2 (5 bases each). Germline CDR1 reads LNHDA; CDR2 reads SQIVND (reference sequence). With 1 base removed from V and 1 base from J, the gap between germline ends came to 10 bases. CDR3 length: 15 amino acids. CDR3 DNA: TGTGCCAGTAGTATAGGGGCAGGGACCCAAGAGACCCAGTACTTC. Translated: CASSIGAGTQETQYF.

The V and J genes are TRBV19 and TRBJ2-7; D might be TRBD2 (6 bases). Germline V lookup: CDR1 LNHDA, CDR2 SQIVND (reference sequence). CDR3 length: 12 amino acids. V was pared by 3 bases and J by 6 bases, with 9 bases between. In DNA form, the CDR3 reads TGTGCCAGTAGTATGGAGGGGTCCGAGCAGTACTTC. The encoded protein is CASSMEGSEQYF.

The chain carries TRBV11-1 and TRBJ1-1; the D is unclear. The ends were cut back, 5 bases at V and 11 bases at J, with 18 bases in the middle. There are 13 residues in the CDR3. Germline CDR1 is SGHAT and CDR2 is FQDESV (reference sequence). CDR3 DNA sequence: TGTGCCAGCAGCGATCCCGGCTTGGCGAGGGCTTTCTTT. The encoded protein is CASSDPGLARAFF.

V is TRBV14 and J is TRBJ1-1; D is unresolved. Deletions cut 0 bases from V and 5 bases from J, with 7 bases between. The CDR3 length is 13 residues. CDR1 SGHDN and CDR2 FVKESK come from the germline V gene. The CDR3 nucleotides are TGTGCCAGCAGCCAAGATACGGGGACTGAAGCTTTCTTT. Translated: CASSQDTGTEAFF.

This clone was counted once. CDR3 DNA sequence: TGCGCCAGCAGCTTGTTGACACAGGGCTCTGGGGCCAACGTCCTGACTTTC. Amino acids: CASSLLTQGSGANVLTF. This chain connects TRBV5-1 to TRBJ2-6; a possible D gene is TRBD1 (6 bases). V shed 1 base and J shed 0 bases, with 11 bases lying between them. The V gene's germline CDR1 is SGHRS and CDR2 YFSETQ. The CDR3 has 17 residues.

The chain has TRBV7-2 and TRBJ1-3, with a possible D match to TRBD1 (5 bases). The V gene lost 5 bases and the J gene lost 1 base, with 15 bases spanning the gap. In germline, CDR1 is SGHTA, CDR2 FQGNSA. This CDR3 has 16 residues. CDR3 coding DNA: TGTGCCAGCAGCCTGAAGCGGGCAGGGTCTGGAAACACCATATATTTT. Translating gives CASSLKRAGSGNTIYF.

This chain uses TRBV2 with TRBJ2-7; 8 positions match TRBD2. CDR1 and CDR2 from the germline V gene are SNHLY and FYNNEI. CDR3 length equals 13 residues. The trim removed 8 bases at V and 5 bases at J, leaving 8 bases unmatched. The CDR3 sequence is CASWTSRPNEQYF. The CDR3 bases are TGTGCCAGCTGGACTAGCCGGCCGAACGAGCAGTACTTC.

The chain recombines TRBV7-2 with TRBJ1-1; D not resolved. The length of the CDR3 is 13 residues. The germline gives CDR1 SGHTA, CDR2 FQGNSA. Trimming shortened V by 2 bases and J by 11 bases, and 15 bases separated the two germline ends. The DNA of the CDR3 is TGTGCCAGCAGCTTAAAAGGATCTACCGGGGCTTTCTTT. It is translated as CASSLKGSTGAFF. Looking up the rest from reference TRBV7-2 and TRBJ1-1 gives the full variable domain: GAGVSQSPSNKVTEKGKDVELRCDPISGHTALYWYRQSLGQGLEFLIYFQGNSAPDKSGLPSDRFSAERTGGSVSTLTIQRTQQEDSAVYLCASSLKGSTGAFFGQGTRLTVV.

The genes are TRBV11-2 and TRBJ2-2; perhaps TRBD1 as D (5 bases). The CDR3 contains 15 residues. In germline, CDR1 is SGHAT, CDR2 FQNNGV. V lost 5 bases to trimming and J lost 0 bases, with 10 bases between them. In DNA form, the CDR3 reads TGTGCCAGCAGCGCACAGGTGTCGAACACCGGGGAGCTGTTTTTT. Amino acids: CASSAQVSNTGELFF.

The rearrangement uses TRBV11-3 and TRBJ2-7; weak D call: TRBD2 (6 bases). The CDR3 sequence is 14 residues long. CDR1 is SGHNT and CDR2 is YENEEA in the germline V gene. The V and J ends lost 1 base and 5 bases respectively, with 12 bases between them. The CDR3 is CASSLAGRFNEQYF. In nucleotides, the CDR3 is TGTGCCAGCAGCTTAGCCGGGAGATTCAACGAGCAGTACTTC.

This clone was picked up one time. V and J are TRBV4-3 and TRBJ2-3, with TRBD2 identical over 7 bases. J lost 4 bases, V lost 0 bases, and 4 bases had no gene match. This CDR3 is 15 amino acids long. In germline, CDR1 is LGHNA, CDR2 YSLEER. The CDR3 here is CASSQDGGGADTQYF. DNA for the CDR3: TGCGCCAGCAGCCAAGATGGTGGGGGGGCAGATACGCAGTATTTT.

The J gene is TRBJ2-7, the V gene TRBV5-1; 7 nucleotides match TRBD2. CDR3 length: 14 residues. The germline gives CDR1 SGHRS, CDR2 YFSETQ. V lost 4 bases, J lost 3 bases, and 7 bases stayed unmatched. The CDR3 here is CASSAGTNGYEQYF. DNA of the CDR3: TGCGCCAGCAGCGCAGGGACTAATGGCTACGAGCAGTACTTC.

This clone was counted only a few times. This chain uses TRBV7-3 with TRBJ2-3, with TRBD1 identical over 7 bases. Germline loops: CDR1 SGHTA, CDR2 FQGTGA. The CDR3 extends over 14 amino acids. The trim removed 4 bases at V and 1 base at J, leaving 2 bases unmatched. The CDR3 reads CASSSQGGTDTQYF. The CDR3 nucleotides read TGTGCCAGCAGCTCCCAGGGGGGCACAGATACGCAGTATTTT.

The chain uses TRBV4-2 and TRBJ1-2, with D unclear. The CDR3 is made up of 16 amino acids. The germline V and J ends were trimmed by 0 bases and 0 bases, with 11 bases remaining between them. Germline V gene data show CDR1 as LGHNA and CDR2 as YNFKEQ. The CDR3 DNA sequence: TGTGCCAGCAGCCAAGATAAATACAGTCCTAACTATGGCTACACCTTC. Encoded protein: CASSQDKYSPNYGYTF.

The V call is TRBV7-2, the J call TRBJ2-2; TRBD2 is a possible D gene (6 bases). Germline V CDR1 and CDR2: SGHTA, FQGNSA. This CDR3 has 16 residues. V lost 1 base and J 1 base, leaving 10 bases between the germline ends. The CDR3 loop is CASSLGGRGNTGELFF. The CDR3 DNA reads as TGTGCCAGCAGCTTAGGCGGGCGGGGGAACACCGGGGAGCTGTTTTTT.

J is TRBJ2-3 and V is TRBV5-1; 11 positions match TRBD2. CDR3 length: 17 residues. The trim removed 1 base at V and 0 bases at J, leaving 4 bases unmatched. Germline values: CDR1 SGHRS, CDR2 YFSETQ. In DNA form, the CDR3 reads TGCGCCAGCAGCTTGCGACTAGCGGGATCTAGCACAGATACGCAGTATTTT. This sequence encodes CASSLRLAGSSTDTQYF.

This clone was observed a few times. This sequence joins TRBV19 and TRBJ1-2; no firm D call. This CDR3 comprises 12 residues. Germline V lookup: CDR1 LNHDA, CDR2 SQIVND (reference sequence). Trimming took off 11 bases at V and 4 bases at J, with 14 bases between the two ends. The CDR3 protein is CAATDSVYGYTF. The CDR3, as DNA: TGTGCCGCCACGGACTCAGTCTATGGCTACACCTTC.

This rearrangement joins TRBV7-2 to TRBJ2-4; a possible D gene is TRBD1 (5 bases). Trimming cost V 6 bases and J 6 bases, with 18 bases left between them. Germline CDR1 SGHTA, CDR2 FQGNSA. CDR3 length equals 15 residues. CDR3 nucleotide sequence: TGTGCCAGCAGACAAGGCCCAGGGTATGGAAACATTCAGTACTTC. Its protein is CASRQGPGYGNIQYF.

The chain uses TRBV7-6 and TRBJ2-1; possibly TRBD2 for D (6 bases). The germline gives CDR1 SGHVS, CDR2 FNYEAQ. CDR3 length equals 15 residues. V was trimmed by 4 bases and J by 6 bases, leaving 16 bases between them. In nucleotides, the CDR3 is TGTGCCAGCAGCTACCCAACTACCGGGGGCAATGAGCAGTTCTTC. This gives the protein CASSYPTTGGNEQFF.

The rearrangement links TRBV9 to TRBJ1-6; no clear D. V lost 3 bases and J 0 bases, leaving 7 bases between the germline ends. This CDR3 spans 15 amino acids. From germline, CDR1 is SGDLS and CDR2 YYNGEE. CDR3 amino acids: CASSAHSSYNSPLHF. In DNA form, the CDR3 reads TGTGCCAGCAGCGCGCACAGCTCCTATAATTCACCCCTCCACTTT.

CDR3 DNA: TGCGCCAGCAGCTTGGCCGGGTACACAGATACGCAGTATTTT. Protein sequence: CASSLAGYTDTQYF. The chain joins TRBV5-1 to TRBJ2-3; D is uncertain. The CDR3 has 14 residues. Looked up from germline, CDR1 is SGHRS and CDR2 is YFSETQ. Trimming left V 0 bases short and J 2 bases short, with 7 bases between.

V gene TRBV2 combines with J gene TRBJ2-1; D gene unclear. Trimming left V 4 bases short and J 0 bases short, with 16 bases between. This CDR3 region has 17 residues. In germline, CDR1 is SNHLY, CDR2 FYNNEI. This CDR3 reads CASSVLGSPFSYNEQFF. CDR3 nucleotide sequence: TGTGCCAGCAGTGTACTGGGAAGCCCGTTCTCCTACAATGAGCAGTTCTTC. The whole variable domain, remainder taken from reference TRBV2 and TRBJ2-1, is EPEVTQTPSHQVTQMGQEVILRCVPISNHLYFYWYRQILGQKVEFLVSFYNNEISEKSEIFDDQFSVERPDGSNFTLKIRSTKLEDSAMYFCASSVLGSPFSYNEQFFGPGTRLTVL.

The table lists this clone with a count of one. The chain recombines TRBV28 with TRBJ1-1; the D is unclear. The germline CDR1 and CDR2 sequences are MDHEN and SYDVKM. The CDR3 sequence is 14 residues long. V was cut by 7 bases and J by 1 base, with 13 bases left in between. The CDR3 DNA is TGTGCCAGCAATAATTTCGGCCGGAACACTGAAGCTTTCTTT. Translation: CASNNFGRNTEAFF. The full variable domain, completed using reference TRBV28 and TRBJ1-1, is DVKVTQSSRYLVKRTGEKVFLECVQDMDHENMFWYRQDPGLGLRLIYFSYDVKMKEKGDIPEGYSVSREKKERFSLILESASTNQTSMYLCASNNFGRNTEAFFGQGTRLTVV.

V is TRBV9 and J is TRBJ1-2, with D tentatively TRBD1 (5 bases). Trimming cost V 0 bases and J 9 bases, with 24 bases left between them. The CDR3 has 17 residues. Germline CDR1 and CDR2: SGDLS and YYNGEE. The CDR3 here is CASSVGPEGSQLRSYTF. The CDR3, as DNA: TGTGCCAGCAGCGTAGGGCCTGAGGGGTCGCAGCTTCGAAGCTACACCTTC.

The count of this clone is one. CDR3: CASKTGTGLADTQYF. The CDR3 bases are TGTGCCAGCAAGACCGGGACAGGGCTTGCAGATACGCAGTATTTT. The chain joins TRBV6-5 to TRBJ2-3, with 9 bases fitting TRBD1. The germline V gene has CDR1 MNHEY and CDR2 SVGAGI. V lost 7 bases, J lost 4 bases, and 9 bases stayed unmatched. The CDR3 runs to 15 residues.